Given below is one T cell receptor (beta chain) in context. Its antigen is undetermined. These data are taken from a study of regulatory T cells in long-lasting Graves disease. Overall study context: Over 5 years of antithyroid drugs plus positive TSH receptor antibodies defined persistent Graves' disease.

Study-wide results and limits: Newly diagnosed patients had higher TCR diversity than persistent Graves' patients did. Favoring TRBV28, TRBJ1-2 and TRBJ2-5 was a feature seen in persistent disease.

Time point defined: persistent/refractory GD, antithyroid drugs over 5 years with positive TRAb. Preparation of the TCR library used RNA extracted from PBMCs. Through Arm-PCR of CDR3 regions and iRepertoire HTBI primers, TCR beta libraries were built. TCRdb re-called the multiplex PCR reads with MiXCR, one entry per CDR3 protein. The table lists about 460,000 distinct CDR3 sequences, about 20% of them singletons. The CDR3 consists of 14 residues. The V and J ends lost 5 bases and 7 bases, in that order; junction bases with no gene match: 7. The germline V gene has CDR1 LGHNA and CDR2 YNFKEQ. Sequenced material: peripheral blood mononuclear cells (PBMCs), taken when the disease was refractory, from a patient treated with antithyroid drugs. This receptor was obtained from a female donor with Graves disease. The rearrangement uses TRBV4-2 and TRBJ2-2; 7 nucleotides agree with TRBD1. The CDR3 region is CASSTTGTNGELFF. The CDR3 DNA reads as TGTGCCAGCAGCACGACAGGGACAAACGGGGAGCTGTTTTTT.